These 21 T cell receptor beta chains were sequenced from one sample in a study of regulatory T cells in long-lasting Graves disease. Through Arm-PCR of CDR3 regions and iRepertoire HTBI primers, TCR beta libraries were built. TCRdb reprocessed the multiplex PCR reads via MiXCR and lists one record per CDR3 protein. The sample yields 600,000 to 650,000 distinct CDR3 sequences, approximately 15% seen once. The time point is: newly diagnosed GD, antithyroid drugs for less than 3 months. With RNA extracted from PBMCs as input, the TCR library was made. These data were also reused for a study on T cells in Graves' hyperthyroidism and ophthalmopathy.

The sample in question was peripheral blood mononuclear cells (PBMCs), obtained at new diagnosis, from a patient treated with antithyroid drugs. These receptors originate from a woman aged 25 to 39 with Graves disease.

The chain employs TRBV7-6 and TRBJ2-1, with 10 bases aligning to TRBD1. The junction had 11 bases not matched to a gene; V was cut back by 5 bases and J by 4 bases. Germline V gives CDR1 SGHVS, CDR2 FNYEAQ. The length of the CDR3 is 17 residues. The CDR3 DNA reads as TGTGCCAGCAGCGAAAAAATCGGGACAGGGGTTTACAATGAGCAGTTCTTC. Translated, it gives CASSEKIGTGVYNEQFF.

On this clonotype itself: The junction shows a germline mismatch at one end, possibly a read error. The chain has TRBV5-1 and TRBJ1-6; D unresolved. CDR1 and CDR2 from the germline V gene are SGHRS and YFSETQ. The CDR3 loop spans 15 amino acids. The CDR3 loop reads CASSLEAGYNSPLYF. The CDR3 nucleotides read TGCGCCAGCAGCTTGGAGGCAGGATATAATTCACCCCTCTACTTT.

This clonotype has more than one count but fewer than ten. The chain has TRBV30 and TRBJ1-2; 7 bases match TRBD1. Germline V lookup: CDR1 GTSNPN, CDR2 SVGIG (reference sequence). Trimming at V came to 1 base and at J to 8 bases, leaving 7 bases not matched to a gene. This CDR3 region has 13 residues. The CDR3 sequence is CAWSASGGRGYTF. The DNA for the CDR3 is TGTGCCTGGAGTGCCTCAGGGGGTCGGGGCTACACCTTC.

This clonotype appeared a few times. V is TRBV15 and J is TRBJ2-1; TRBD1 is a possible D gene (5 bases). The germline V gene encodes CDR1 LNHNV and CDR2 YYDKDF (reference sequence). CDR3 size: 13 residues. V lost 7 bases, J lost 4 bases, and 11 bases lay in between. The CDR3 loop reads CATKAQGYNEQFF. The DNA of the CDR3 is TGTGCCACCAAAGCGCAGGGATACAATGAGCAGTTCTTC.

The chain couples TRBV28 to TRBJ1-4, with D perhaps TRBD1 (5 bases). Germline V lookup: CDR1 MDHEN, CDR2 SYDVKM. Trimming stripped 7 bases from V and 0 bases from J, with 15 bases between. The CDR3 is 16 amino acids. CDR3 DNA: TGTGCCAGCAAGCGGGACGGAGTTGCAACTAATGAAAAACTGTTTTTT. This encodes CASKRDGVATNEKLFF.

This clonotype has a count of ten or more. The J gene is TRBJ1-1, the V gene TRBV12-3 or TRBV12-4; unclear D gene. V was shortened by 4 bases and J by 1 base, with 10 bases between the two germline ends. The CDR3 contains 14 residues. DNA for the CDR3: TGTGCCAGCAGTTGGGGTTTTGCGAACACTGAAGCTTTCTTT. Translated: CASSWGFANTEAFF.

This clonotype showed up many times. The chain combines TRBV12-3 or TRBV12-4 with TRBJ2-1; the D gene is possibly TRBD2 (5 bases). The CDR3 is 14 amino acids. V lost 7 bases and J lost 6, with 16 bases in between. The CDR3 DNA sequence: TGTGCCAGCATTCGCGCAGCTGGAGGCAATGAGCAGTTCTTC. Protein product: CASIRAAGGNEQFF.

This clonotype has only a few counts. This chain uses TRBV7-9 with TRBJ2-1; tentatively, D is TRBD1 or TRBD2 (5 bases each). In germline, CDR1 is SEHNR, CDR2 FQNEAQ (reference sequence). CDR3 size: 17 residues. V was cut by 5 bases and J by 0 bases, with 17 bases left in between. The CDR3 reads CASSHRLGRSSYNEQFF. DNA for the CDR3: TGTGCCAGCAGCCACCGCCTGGGACGTAGCTCCTACAATGAGCAGTTCTTC.

Ten or more counts support this clonotype. The chain employs TRBV7-9 and TRBJ1-4; D gene uncertain. The CDR3 covers 14 residues. With 3 bases removed from V and 8 bases from J, the gap between germline ends came to 13 bases. The germline gives CDR1 SEHNR, CDR2 FQNEAQ (reference sequence). The CDR3 spells CASSFGEGSEKLFF. CDR3 DNA sequence: TGTGCCAGCAGCTTCGGAGAAGGGTCCGAAAAACTGTTTTTT.

This clonotype was observed many times. The chain links TRBV5-1 to TRBJ2-1; tentative D call: TRBD1 (6 bases). The CDR3 is 16 residues long. With 0 bases removed from V and 6 bases from J, the gap between germline ends came to 16 bases. In germline, CDR1 is SGHRS, CDR2 YFSETQ. DNA for the CDR3: TGCGCCAGCAGCTTGGTGAGGGACAACCTCGGCAATGAGCAGTTCTTC. Translating it yields CASSLVRDNLGNEQFF. Full variable domain (rest looked up from reference TRBV5-1 and TRBJ2-1): KAGVTQTPRYLIKTRGQQVTLSCSPISGHRSVSWYQQTPGQGLQFLFEYFSETQRNKGNFPGRFSGRQFSNSRSEMNVSTLELGDSALYLCASSLVRDNLGNEQFFGPGTRLTVL.

The chain uses TRBV4-2 and TRBJ2-1, with 8 nucleotides matching TRBD2. The CDR3 is made up of 17 amino acids. V gave up 0 bases and J gave up 4 bases; unmatched junction bases: 8. Per germline, CDR1 LGHNA and CDR2 YNFKEQ. For the CDR3, the DNA is TGTGCCAGCAGCCAAGATAGCTCGGGAGGGAGTTACAATGAGCAGTTCTTC. This sequence encodes CASSQDSSGGSYNEQFF.

This clonotype has a handful of counts. V is TRBV29-1 and J is TRBJ2-1; weak D call: TRBD2 (6 bases). Germline loops: CDR1 SQVTM, CDR2 ANQGSEA. This CDR3 spans 12 amino acids. V lost 7 bases and J lost 8, with 15 bases in between. In DNA form, the CDR3 reads TGCAGCGCCGGGACTGGTAGGGATGAGCAGTTCTTC. This gives the protein CSAGTGRDEQFF.

This clonotype was observed many times. CDR3 sequence (DNA): TGTGCCAGTAGTATTGCGGGGGTGAGGCGCACTGAAGCTTTCTTT. This encodes CASSIAGVRRTEAFF. The chain carries TRBV19 and TRBJ1-1; maybe TRBD1 (5 bases). Trimming stripped 3 bases from V and 4 bases from J, with 15 bases between. The CDR3 covers 15 residues. From germline, CDR1 is LNHDA and CDR2 SQIVND (reference sequence).

In the case of this clonotype: A much larger clone differs from this one at a single base, so this may be a read error. The genes are TRBV3-1 and TRBJ2-5; 10 positions agree with TRBD1. The CDR3 has 12 amino acids. Per germline, CDR1 LGHDT and CDR2 YNNKEL (reference sequence). Losses at the gene ends were 4 bases for V and 14 bases for J; bases not matched to a gene: 7. This chain's CDR3 is CASSRPGTGAYF. CDR3 nucleotides: TGTGCCAGCAGCCGACCCGGGACAGGGGCCTACTTC.

A few counts support this clonotype. The chain employs TRBV7-2 and TRBJ1-1, with a weak D call TRBD1 (5 bases). V was clipped by 3 bases and J by 7 bases, with 18 bases between them. Germline values: CDR1 SGHTA, CDR2 FQGNSA. The CDR3 length is 15 residues. Written as DNA, the CDR3 is TGTGCCAGCAGCTTGACCCCCGGTAGGGGTATTGAAGCTTTCTTT. Its protein product is CASSLTPGRGIEAFF.

This clonotype was recorded a few times. The chain carries TRBV19 and TRBJ2-7; D tentatively fits TRBD1 or TRBD2 (5 bases each). Trimming took off 8 bases at V and 6 bases at J, with 14 bases between the two ends. Germline CDR1 LNHDA, CDR2 SQIVND (reference sequence). The CDR3 loop spans 12 amino acids. The CDR3 protein is CASRDPPLEQYF. As DNA, the CDR3 is TGTGCCAGTCGGGACCCCCCTCTCGAGCAGTACTTC. The entire variable domain, with the rest obtained from reference TRBV19 and TRBJ2-7, is as follows: DGGITQSPKYLFRKEGQNVTLSCEQNLNHDAMYWYRQDPGQGLRLIYYSQIVNDFQKGDIAEGYSVSREKKESFPLTVTSAQKNPTAFYLCASRDPPLEQYFGPGTRLTVT.

The chain uses TRBV28 and TRBJ2-2, with D perhaps matching TRBD2 (5 bases). CDR1 and CDR2 from the germline V gene are MDHEN and SYDVKM. V lost 6 bases and J lost 8, with 25 bases in between. The CDR3 runs to 17 residues. CDR3 coding DNA: TGTGCCAGCAGCCCGGAGGTGGAGTTCCCCTATAAGGGGGAGCTGTTTTTT. Translating it yields CASSPEVEFPYKGELFF.

The table lists this clonotype with a few counts. This CDR3 is CASSLDRAVSPLHF. The CDR3 DNA reads as TGTGCCAGCAGCTTAGATCGGGCGGTTTCACCCCTCCACTTT. The V and J genes are TRBV7-9 and TRBJ1-6; D unresolved. Looked up from germline, CDR1 is SEHNR and CDR2 is FQNEAQ (reference sequence). The CDR3 runs to 14 residues. V was trimmed by 1 base and J by 9 bases, leaving 10 bases between them.

The chain couples TRBV3-1 to TRBJ1-5; possible D gene TRBD1, 5 bases. The CDR3 is 15 amino acids. Trimming pared 0 bases from V and 7 bases from J, leaving 13 bases between. Germline V gene data show CDR1 as LGHDT and CDR2 as YNNKEL (reference sequence). CDR3 region: CASSQDRTGGQPQHF. In DNA form, the CDR3 reads TGTGCCAGCAGCCAAGATAGGACGGGGGGGCAGCCCCAGCATTTT.

The J gene is TRBJ2-7, the V gene TRBV5-5; maybe TRBD2 (5 bases). Germline V gene data show CDR1 as SGHKS and CDR2 as YYEKEE (reference sequence). This CDR3 region has 16 residues. Trimming removed 1 base from V and 6 bases from J, with 20 bases in between. CDR3 DNA: TGTGCCAGCAGCTTGAATTTGGGGTTAGCGCCCAGCGAGCAGTACTTC. It specifies CASSLNLGLAPSEQYF. Filled out from reference TRBV5-5 and TRBJ2-7, the complete variable domain reads DAGVTQSPTHLIKTRGQQVTLRCSPISGHKSVSWYQQVLGQGPQFIFQYYEKEERGRGNFPDRFSARQFPNYSSELNVNALLLGDSALYLCASSLNLGLAPSEQYFGPGTRLTVT.

This chain joins TRBV20-1 and TRBJ2-3; 7 bases map to TRBD2. The V gene's germline CDR1 is DFQATT and CDR2 SNEGSKA (reference sequence). V lost 2 bases to trimming and J lost 4 bases; unmatched junction nucleotides: 3. The CDR3 totals 13 residues. CDR3 DNA sequence: TGCAGTGCTAGATTGACTAGCCCAGATACGCAGTATTTT. Amino acid sequence: CSARLTSPDTQYF.